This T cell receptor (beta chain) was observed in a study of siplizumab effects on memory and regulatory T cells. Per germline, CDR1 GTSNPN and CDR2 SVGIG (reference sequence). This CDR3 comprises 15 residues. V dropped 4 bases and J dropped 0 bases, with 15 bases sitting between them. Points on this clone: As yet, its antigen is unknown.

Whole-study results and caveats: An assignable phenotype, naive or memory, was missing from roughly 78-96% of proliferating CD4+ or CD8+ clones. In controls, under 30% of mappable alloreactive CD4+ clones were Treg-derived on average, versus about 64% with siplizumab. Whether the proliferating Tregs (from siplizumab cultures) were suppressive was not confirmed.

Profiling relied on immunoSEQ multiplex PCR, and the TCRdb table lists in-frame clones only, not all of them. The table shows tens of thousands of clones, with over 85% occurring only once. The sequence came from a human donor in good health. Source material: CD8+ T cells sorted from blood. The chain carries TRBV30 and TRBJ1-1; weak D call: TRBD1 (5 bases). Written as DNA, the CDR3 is TGTGCCTGGAAAGACAGCGGCTTTTTGAACACTGAAGCTTTCTTT. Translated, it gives CAWKDSGFLNTEAFF.